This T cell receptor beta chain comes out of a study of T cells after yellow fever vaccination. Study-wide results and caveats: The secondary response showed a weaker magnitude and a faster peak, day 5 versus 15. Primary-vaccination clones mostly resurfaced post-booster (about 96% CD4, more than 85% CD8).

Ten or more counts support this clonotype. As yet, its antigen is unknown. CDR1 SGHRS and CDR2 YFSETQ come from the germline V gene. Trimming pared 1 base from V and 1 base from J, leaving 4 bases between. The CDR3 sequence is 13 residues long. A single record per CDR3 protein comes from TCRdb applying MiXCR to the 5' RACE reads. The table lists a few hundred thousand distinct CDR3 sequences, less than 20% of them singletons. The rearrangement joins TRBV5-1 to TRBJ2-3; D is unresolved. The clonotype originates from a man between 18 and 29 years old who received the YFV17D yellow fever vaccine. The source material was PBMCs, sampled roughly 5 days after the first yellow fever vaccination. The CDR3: CASSLPGTDTQYF. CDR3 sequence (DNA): TGCGCCAGCAGCTTGCCCGGCACAGATACGCAGTATTTT.